The clone carrying this TCR beta chain was observed a handful of times. TCRdb redid the calling of the RT-PCR reads with MiXCR, one entry per CDR3 protein. The top ten clones hold roughly 12% of a sample with approximately 680,000 distinct CDR3 sequences, 15% to 19% of them seen once. V shed 5 bases, J shed 7 bases, and the junction held 13 bases outside the gene matches. The germline gives CDR1 MNHEY, CDR2 SVGEGT. The CDR3 sequence is 16 residues long. The data stem from a study of response to subunit inactivated influenza vaccine. The clonotype was recovered from a man aged 45 to 65 who received an inactivated influenza vaccine. The rearrangement joins TRBV6-2 or TRBV6-3 to TRBJ2-1, with 8 bases matching TRBD2. The source material was PBMCs from blood, sampled 12 days after vaccination. CDR3 amino acids: CASSLPGGHPRNEQFF. Written as DNA, the CDR3 is TGTGCCAGCAGTCTGCCGGGAGGGCACCCGCGGAATGAGCAGTTCTTC.